This is a list of T cell receptor beta chains from one sample in a study of blood T cell repertoires in COVID-19. Profiling relied on immunoSEQ multiplex PCR, and the TCRdb table lists in-frame clones only, not all of them. Of about 290,000 clones listed, roughly 89% are singletons. Sequenced input: peripheral blood. All receptors derive from a woman aged 25 to 39 with COVID-19, enrolled during active disease. Each CDR3 is given with its conserved first and last residue. A D gene is named only where the DNA matches it firmly. Clone size is stated in some rows and not others, as once, few, many or a class when expanded.

V gene,clone size,J gene,D gene,CDR3 protein,CDR3 DNA
TRBV10-3,.,TRBJ2-7,TRBD2,CAISDSGGVGEQYF,TGTGCCATCAGTGATAGCGGGGGGGTTGGCGAGCAGTACTTC
TRBV9,few,TRBJ1-2,.,CASSPDRLYGYTF,TGTGCCAGCAGCCCGGACAGATTGTATGGCTACACCTTC
TRBV5-1,.,TRBJ2-1,TRBD1,CASSTGQGAYNEQFF,TGCGCCAGCAGCACCGGACAGGGAGCTTACAATGAGCAGTTCTTC
TRBV7-2,.,TRBJ1-5,.,CASSLSGDGNQPQHF,TGTGCCAGCAGCTTATCGGGGGACGGGAATCAGCCCCAGCATTTT
TRBV24-1,.,TRBJ2-3,.,CATSWGRDNTDTQYF,TGTGCCACCAGCTGGGGACGGGACAACACAGATACGCAGTATTTT
TRBV5-8,.,TRBJ1-1,.,CASSLGSRGENTEAFF,TGTGCCAGCAGCTTGGGAAGTAGGGGCGAGAACACTGAAGCTTTCTTT
TRBV11-2,.,TRBJ2-6,.,CASSSVLGVSGANVLTF,TGTGCCAGCAGCTCCGTCTTGGGAGTCTCTGGGGCCAACGTCCTGACTTTC
TRBV6-5,.,TRBJ1-5,TRBD1,CASRGTGTDQPQHF,TGTGCCAGCAGGGGGACAGGGACCGATCAGCCCCAGCATTTT
TRBV27,once,TRBJ1-2,.,CASSLAPEGYGYTF,TGTGCCAGCAGTTTGGCCCCAGAGGGCTATGGCTACACCTTC
TRBV18,once,TRBJ1-2,.,CASSDTGGGYTF,TGTGCCAGCTCGGACACCGGCGGTGGCTACACCTTC
TRBV12-3/TRBV12-4,.,TRBJ2-2,.,CASEATTGELFF,TGTGCCAGCGAAGCCACTACCGGGGAGCTGTTTTTT
TRBV3-1/TRBV3-2,few,TRBJ2-7,.,CASSQGNGGEQYF,TGTGCCAGCAGCCAAGGAAACGGGGGCGAGCAGTACTTC
TRBV18,.,TRBJ1-2,.,CASSLGGGRGGYYGYTF,TGTGCCAGCTCACTCGGTGGAGGGCGCGGGGGTTACTATGGCTACACCTTC
TRBV10-3,once,TRBJ1-1,TRBD1,CAISDRTGRMNTEAFF,TGTGCCATCAGTGACCGGACAGGGAGGATGAACACTGAAGCTTTCTTT
TRBV5-1,.,TRBJ2-3,TRBD2,CASSFWTSGDLADTQYF,TGCGCCAGCAGCTTTTGGACTAGCGGGGATCTAGCAGATACGCAGTATTTT
TRBV19,.,TRBJ2-5,.,CASSIAGGETQYF,TGTGCCAGTAGTATAGCAGGAGGCGAGACCCAGTACTTC
TRBV19,once,TRBJ1-2,TRBD1,CATGQGMEGYTF,TGTGCCACCGGACAGGGGATGGAAGGCTACACCTTC
TRBV28,.,TRBJ1-1,.,CASSLQGSLAFF,TGTGCCAGCAGCTTACAGGGTTCTCTAGCTTTCTTT
TRBV11-2,.,TRBJ1-3,TRBD1,CASSYFRNRGLNTIYF,TGTGCCAGCAGCTATTTCCGTAACAGGGGGCTAAACACCATATATTTT
TRBV7-9,.,TRBJ1-5,TRBD1,CASSDRGKPQHF,TGTGCCAGCTCGGACAGGGGAAAGCCCCAGCATTTT
TRBV4-1,.,TRBJ2-3,TRBD2,CASSQDFGLELDTQYF,TGCGCCAGCAGCCAAGATTTCGGACTAGAACTAGATACGCAGTATTTT
TRBV4-1,.,TRBJ1-1,.,CASSQDLEGLNTEAFF,TGCGCCAGCAGCCAAGATCTAGAGGGATTGAACACTGAAGCTTTCTTT